The source of this T cell receptor beta chain is a study of T cell responses to AZD1222 COVID-19 vaccine. The overall study: Doses given second, at about 4 or about 12 weeks, were pooled.

Of note for this clone: Its antigen is unknown.

V lost 6 bases and J lost 6; bases outside the gene matches: 5. Germline CDR1 and CDR2: SGHRS and YFSETQ. The CDR3 contains 15 residues. Profiled with immunoSEQ multiplex PCR; TCRdb holds only in-frame clones, not every one. This table has approximately 79,000 clones, 65% to 90% appearing once. Whole-study results and caveats: In all cases, repertoires were sampled only after the peak T cell response. Donors in the cohort were predominantly white British and more often female, and clonal diversity was possibly underestimated. Baseline antibody screening turned up just a handful of seropositive AZD1222 recipients.

Sequenced here: peripheral blood, sampled on day 0 of AZD1222 vaccination. The chain links TRBV5-1 to TRBJ2-2, with 13 bases lining up with TRBD2. The sequence was collected from an adult in good health. As DNA, the CDR3 is TGCGCCAGCAAGGGGACTAGCGGGACCGCCGGGGAGCTGTTTTTT. It encodes CASKGTSGTAGELFF.